Listed here is a single TCR beta chain. As defined, naive CD8 cells were CD45RO-negative and positively selected for CCR7, with terminally differentiated effector memory CD45RA+ cells excluded. Trimming took 3 bases from V and 6 from J, leaving 21 bases between them. The CDR3 totals 16 residues. CDR1 and CDR2 from the germline V gene are GTSNPN and SVGIG (reference sequence). This sample is part of a study of shared clonotypes between healthy human individuals. On the study more broadly: Per-donor plates numbered three CD4 naive, three CD4 memory, two CD8 naive and one CD8 memory.

The input for sorted-subset replicate PCRs was roughly 180 ng DNA, 25,000 to 35,000 T cell genomes. Per the authors' pipeline: From ImmunoSEQ came sequences covering only the junction and carrying no quality scores, so filtering differed. Clones were read by immunoSEQ multiplex PCR, and TCRdb kept only the in-frame ones, dropping some. V, J and clone size were drawn from that table, and D and trimming were deduced from the DNA. This sample carries about 1,800,000 clones, about 95% of them seen once, and the ten largest clones take less than 1.5%. The chain has TRBV30 and TRBJ1-5, with D tentatively TRBD1 (5 bases). The sequenced sample was naive CD8+ T cells sorted from blood. The receptor's source is a man aged 18 to 30 in good health. The CDR3 loop is CAWSPSRAGLGQPQHF. The DNA of the CDR3 is TGTGCCTGGAGCCCTAGTCGGGCAGGGCTTGGTCAGCCCCAGCATTTT.